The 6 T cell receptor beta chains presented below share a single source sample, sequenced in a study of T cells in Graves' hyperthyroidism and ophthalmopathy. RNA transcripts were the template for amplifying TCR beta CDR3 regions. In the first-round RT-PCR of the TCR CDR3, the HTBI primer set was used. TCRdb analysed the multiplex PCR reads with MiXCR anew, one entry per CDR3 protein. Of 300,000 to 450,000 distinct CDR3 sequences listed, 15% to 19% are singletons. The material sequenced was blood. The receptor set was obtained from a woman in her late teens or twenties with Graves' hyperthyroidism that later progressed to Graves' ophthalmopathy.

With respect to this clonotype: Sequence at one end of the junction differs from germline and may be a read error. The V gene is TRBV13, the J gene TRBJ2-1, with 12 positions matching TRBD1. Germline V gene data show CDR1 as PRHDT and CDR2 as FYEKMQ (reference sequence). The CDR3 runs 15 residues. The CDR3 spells CASSPGTGGAETQFF. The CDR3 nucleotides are TGCGCCAGCAGCCCCGGGACAGGGGGCGCGGAGACCCAGTTCTTC.

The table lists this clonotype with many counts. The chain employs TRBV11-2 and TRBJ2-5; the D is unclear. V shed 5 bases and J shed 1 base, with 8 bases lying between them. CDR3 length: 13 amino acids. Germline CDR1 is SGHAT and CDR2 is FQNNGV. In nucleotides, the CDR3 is TGTGCCAGCAGCCCGCGCCCCCAAGAGACCCAGTACTTC. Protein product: CASSPRPQETQYF.

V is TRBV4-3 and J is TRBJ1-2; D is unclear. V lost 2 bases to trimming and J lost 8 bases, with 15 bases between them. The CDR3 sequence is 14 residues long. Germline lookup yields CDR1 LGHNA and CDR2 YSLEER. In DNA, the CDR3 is TGCGCCAGCAGCCAACTCCAAGCGGCAGGCGGCTACACCTTC. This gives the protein CASSQLQAAGGYTF.

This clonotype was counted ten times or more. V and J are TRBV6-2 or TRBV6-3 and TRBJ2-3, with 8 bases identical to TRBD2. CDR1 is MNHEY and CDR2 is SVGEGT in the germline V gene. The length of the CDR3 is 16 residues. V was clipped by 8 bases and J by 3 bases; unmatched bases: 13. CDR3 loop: CASDQAQRERTDTQYF. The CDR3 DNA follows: TGTGCCAGCGACCAGGCCCAGCGGGAGAGGACAGATACGCAGTATTTT.

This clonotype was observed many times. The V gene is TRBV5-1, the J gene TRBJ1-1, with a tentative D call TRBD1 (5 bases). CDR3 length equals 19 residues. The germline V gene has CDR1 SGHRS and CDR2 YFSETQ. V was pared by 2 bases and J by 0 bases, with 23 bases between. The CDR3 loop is CASSLGTWGRRSLNTEAFF. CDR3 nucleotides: TGCGCCAGCAGCTTAGGGACTTGGGGGAGACGGTCCCTGAACACTGAAGCTTTCTTT.

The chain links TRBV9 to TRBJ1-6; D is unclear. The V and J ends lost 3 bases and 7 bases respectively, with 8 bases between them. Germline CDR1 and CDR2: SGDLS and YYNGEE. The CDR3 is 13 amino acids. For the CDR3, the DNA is TGTGCCAGCAGCGAGGAATACAATTCACCCCTCCACTTT. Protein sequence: CASSEEYNSPLHF.